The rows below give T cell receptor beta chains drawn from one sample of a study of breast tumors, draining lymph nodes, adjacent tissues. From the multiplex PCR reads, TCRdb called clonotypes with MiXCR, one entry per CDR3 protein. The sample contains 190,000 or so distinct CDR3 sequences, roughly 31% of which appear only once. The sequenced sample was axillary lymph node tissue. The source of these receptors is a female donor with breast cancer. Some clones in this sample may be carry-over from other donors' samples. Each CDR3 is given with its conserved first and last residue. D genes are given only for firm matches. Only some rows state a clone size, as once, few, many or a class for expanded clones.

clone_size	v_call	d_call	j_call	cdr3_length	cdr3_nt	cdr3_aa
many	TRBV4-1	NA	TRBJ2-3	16	TGCGCCAGCAGCTTAATATCGGGGGCTCCGGCAGATACGCAGTATTTT	CASSLISGAPADTQYF
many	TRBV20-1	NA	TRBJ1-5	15	TGCAGTGCTAGCCTTTCAGCGGGGAGCAATCAGCCCCAGCATTTT	CSASLSAGSNQPQHF
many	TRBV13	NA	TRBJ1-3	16	TGTGCCAGCAGCCCCAGAGGTGCAGACTCTGGAAACACCATATATTTT	CASSPRGADSGNTIYF
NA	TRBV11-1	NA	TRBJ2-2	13	TGTGCCAGCAGCTTAGCGTTGAACGGGGAGCTGTTTTTT	CASSLALNGELFF
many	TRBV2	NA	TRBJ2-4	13	TGTGCCAGCAGTGAAGGGCCAAAAAACATTCAGTACTTC	CASSEGPKNIQYF
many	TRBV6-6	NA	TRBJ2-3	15	TGTGCCAGCCTAGATAGGGCTACTAGCACAGATACGCAGTATTTT	CASLDRATSTDTQYF
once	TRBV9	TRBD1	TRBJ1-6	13	TGTGCCAGCAGCACTAGCGGGGACAGCCCCCTCCACTTT	CASSTSGDSPLHF
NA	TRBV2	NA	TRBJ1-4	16	TGTGCCAGTTCGGACGTGGGAAAAGCTCCAACTGAAAAACTGTTTTTT	CASSDVGKAPTEKLFF
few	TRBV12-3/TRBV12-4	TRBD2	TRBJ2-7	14	TGTGCCAGCCCCCCGGGGGGGGGGATATGGGAGCAGTACTTC	CASPPGGGIWEQYF
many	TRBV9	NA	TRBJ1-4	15	TGTGCCAGCAGCGTAGCAGAGGGCGCGGGCGAAAAACTGTTTTTT	CASSVAEGAGEKLFF